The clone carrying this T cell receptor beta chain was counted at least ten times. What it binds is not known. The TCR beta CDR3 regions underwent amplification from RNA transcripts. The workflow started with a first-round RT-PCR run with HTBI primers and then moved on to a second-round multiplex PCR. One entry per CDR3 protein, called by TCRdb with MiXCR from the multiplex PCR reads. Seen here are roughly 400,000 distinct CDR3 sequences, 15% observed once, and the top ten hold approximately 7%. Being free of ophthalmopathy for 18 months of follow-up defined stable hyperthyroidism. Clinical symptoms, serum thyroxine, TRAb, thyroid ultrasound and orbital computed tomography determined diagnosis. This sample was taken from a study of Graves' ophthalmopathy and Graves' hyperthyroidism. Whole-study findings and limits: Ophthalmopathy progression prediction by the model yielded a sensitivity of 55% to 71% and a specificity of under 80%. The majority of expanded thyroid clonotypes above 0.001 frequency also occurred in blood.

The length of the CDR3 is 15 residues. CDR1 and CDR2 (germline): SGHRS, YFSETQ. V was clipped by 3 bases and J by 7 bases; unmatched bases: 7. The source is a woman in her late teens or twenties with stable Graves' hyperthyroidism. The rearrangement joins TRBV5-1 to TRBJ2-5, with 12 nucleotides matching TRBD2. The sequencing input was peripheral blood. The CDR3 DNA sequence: TGCGCCAGCAGCTCCTCTAGCGGGGGGGCCGGGACCCAGTACTTC. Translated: CASSSSSGGAGTQYF.